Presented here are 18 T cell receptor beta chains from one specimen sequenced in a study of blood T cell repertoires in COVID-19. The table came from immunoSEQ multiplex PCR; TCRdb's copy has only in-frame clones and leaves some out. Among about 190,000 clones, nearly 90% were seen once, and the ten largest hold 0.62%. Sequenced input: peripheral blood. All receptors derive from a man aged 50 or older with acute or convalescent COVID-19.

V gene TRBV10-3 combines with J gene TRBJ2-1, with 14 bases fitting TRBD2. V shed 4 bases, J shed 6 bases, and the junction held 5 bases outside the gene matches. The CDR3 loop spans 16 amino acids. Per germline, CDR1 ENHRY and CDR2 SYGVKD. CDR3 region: CAISGGLAGEGNEQFF. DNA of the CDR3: TGTGCCATCAGTGGGGGACTAGCGGGAGAAGGCAATGAGCAGTTCTTC.

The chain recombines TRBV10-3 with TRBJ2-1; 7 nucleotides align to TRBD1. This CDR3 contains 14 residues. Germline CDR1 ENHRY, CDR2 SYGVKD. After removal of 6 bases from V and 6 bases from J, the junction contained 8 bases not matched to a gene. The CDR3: CAIRARDSSNEQFF. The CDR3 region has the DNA TGTGCCATCAGAGCCCGGGACAGTAGCAATGAGCAGTTCTTC.

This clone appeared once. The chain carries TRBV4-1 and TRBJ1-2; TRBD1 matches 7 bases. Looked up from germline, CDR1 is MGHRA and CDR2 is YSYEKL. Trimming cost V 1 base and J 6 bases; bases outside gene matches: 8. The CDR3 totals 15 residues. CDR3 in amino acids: CASSQGGGRGNGYTF. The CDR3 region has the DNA TGCGCCAGCAGCCAAGGAGGGGGCAGGGGGAATGGCTACACCTTC.

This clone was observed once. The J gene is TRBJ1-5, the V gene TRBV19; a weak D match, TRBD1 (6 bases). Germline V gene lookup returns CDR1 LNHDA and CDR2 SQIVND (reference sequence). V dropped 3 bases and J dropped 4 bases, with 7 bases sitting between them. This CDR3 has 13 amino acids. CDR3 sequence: CASSIGQNQPQHF. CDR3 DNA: TGTGCCAGTAGTATCGGACAGAATCAGCCCCAGCATTTT.

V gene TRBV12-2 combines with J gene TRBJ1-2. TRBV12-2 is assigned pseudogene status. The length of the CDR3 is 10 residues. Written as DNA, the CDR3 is TGTGCAAGTCCGGGAAATGGCTACACCTTC. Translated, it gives CASPGNGYTF.

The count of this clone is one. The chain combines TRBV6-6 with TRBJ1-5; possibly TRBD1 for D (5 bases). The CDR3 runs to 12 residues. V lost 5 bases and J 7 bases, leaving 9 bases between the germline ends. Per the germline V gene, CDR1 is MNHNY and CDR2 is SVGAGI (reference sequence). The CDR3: CASSIGVQPQHF. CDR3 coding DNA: TGTGCCAGCAGTATAGGGGTACAGCCCCAGCATTTT.

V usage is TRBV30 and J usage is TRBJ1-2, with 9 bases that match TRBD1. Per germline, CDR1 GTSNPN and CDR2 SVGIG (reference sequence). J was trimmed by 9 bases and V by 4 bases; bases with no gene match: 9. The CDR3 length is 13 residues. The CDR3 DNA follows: TGTGCCTGGAAGCCCGGGACAGGGTATAGCTACACCTTC. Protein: CAWKPGTGYSYTF.

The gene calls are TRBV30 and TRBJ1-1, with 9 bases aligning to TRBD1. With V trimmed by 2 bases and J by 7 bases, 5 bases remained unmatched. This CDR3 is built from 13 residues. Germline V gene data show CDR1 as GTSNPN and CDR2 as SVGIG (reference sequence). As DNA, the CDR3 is TGTGCCTGGAGTAGGACAGGGGTGGGTGAAGCTTTCTTT. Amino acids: CAWSRTGVGEAFF.

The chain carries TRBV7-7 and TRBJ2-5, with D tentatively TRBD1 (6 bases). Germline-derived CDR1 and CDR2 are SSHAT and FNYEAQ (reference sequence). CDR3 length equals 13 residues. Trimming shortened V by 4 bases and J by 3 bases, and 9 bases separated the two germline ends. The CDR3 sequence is CASSYGQKETQYF. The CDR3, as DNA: TGTGCCAGCAGCTATGGACAGAAAGAGACCCAGTACTTC.

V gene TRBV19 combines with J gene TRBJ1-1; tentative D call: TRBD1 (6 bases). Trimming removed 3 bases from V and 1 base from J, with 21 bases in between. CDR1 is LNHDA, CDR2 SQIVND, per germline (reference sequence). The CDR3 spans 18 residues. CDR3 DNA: TGTGCCAGTAGTATGGGGGCCCGGGGGGCAGCCTCGAACACTGAAGCTTTCTTT. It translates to CASSMGARGAASNTEAFF.

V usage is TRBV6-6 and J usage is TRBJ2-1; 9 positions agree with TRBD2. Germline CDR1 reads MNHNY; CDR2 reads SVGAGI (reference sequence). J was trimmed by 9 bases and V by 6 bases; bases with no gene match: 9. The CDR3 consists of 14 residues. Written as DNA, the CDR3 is TGTGCCAGCAGAAGCGGGAGGACCCGAACTGAGCAGTTCTTC. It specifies CASRSGRTRTEQFF.

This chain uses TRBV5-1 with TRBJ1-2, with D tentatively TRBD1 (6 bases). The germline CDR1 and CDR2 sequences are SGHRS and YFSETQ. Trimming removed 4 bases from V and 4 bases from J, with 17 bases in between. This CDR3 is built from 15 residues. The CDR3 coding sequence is TGCGCCAGCAGCGTTGCAGGGGCCCGGTTCTATGGCTACACCTTC. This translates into CASSVAGARFYGYTF.

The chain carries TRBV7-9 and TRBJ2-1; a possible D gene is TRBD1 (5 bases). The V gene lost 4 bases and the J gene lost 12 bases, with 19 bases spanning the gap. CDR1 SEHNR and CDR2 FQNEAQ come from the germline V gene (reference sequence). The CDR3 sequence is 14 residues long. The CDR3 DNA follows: TGTGCCAGCAGCTCCAGGACAAGTGTTTCCGTGCAGTTCTTC. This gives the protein CASSSRTSVSVQFF. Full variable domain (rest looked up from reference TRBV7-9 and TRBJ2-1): DTGVSQNPRHKITKRGQNVTFRCDPISEHNRLYWYRQTLGQGPEFLTYFQNEAQLEKSRLLSDRFSAERPKGSFSTLEIQRTEQGDSAMYLCASSSRTSVSVQFFGPGTRLTVL.

CDR3 amino acids: CASSLRDRHTGELFF. CDR3 nucleotide sequence: TGTGCCAGCAGCCTGCGGGATCGCCACACCGGGGAGCTGTTTTTT. The V gene is TRBV3-1 (or the pseudogene TRBV3-2), the J gene TRBJ2-2, with D perhaps TRBD2 (6 bases). In germline, CDR1 is LGHDT, CDR2 YNNKEL (reference sequence). The CDR3 totals 15 residues. V gave up 4 bases and J gave up 3 bases, with 12 bases separating them.

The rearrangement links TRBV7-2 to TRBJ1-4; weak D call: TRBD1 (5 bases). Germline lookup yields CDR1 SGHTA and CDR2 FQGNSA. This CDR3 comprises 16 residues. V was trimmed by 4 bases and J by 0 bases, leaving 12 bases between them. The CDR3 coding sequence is TGTGCCAGCAGCTCTAGAAGGGGTGCAACTAATGAAAAACTGTTTTTT. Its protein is CASSSRRGATNEKLFF.

This chain's CDR3 is CASSSGQGGSNQPQHF. The CDR3 nucleotides read TGCGCCAGCAGCTCCGGACAGGGTGGAAGCAATCAGCCCCAGCATTTT. V is TRBV5-1 and J is TRBJ1-5, with 8 nucleotides matching TRBD1. Germline lookup yields CDR1 SGHRS and CDR2 YFSETQ. V dropped 3 bases and J dropped 1; count of bases not matched to a gene: 6. The CDR3 length is 16 residues.

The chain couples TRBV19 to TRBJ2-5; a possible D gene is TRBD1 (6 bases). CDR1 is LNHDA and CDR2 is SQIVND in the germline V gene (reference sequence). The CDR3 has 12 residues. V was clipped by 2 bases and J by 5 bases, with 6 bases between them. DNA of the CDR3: TGTGCCAGTAGTATAACAGGGGAGACCCAGTACTTC. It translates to CASSITGETQYF. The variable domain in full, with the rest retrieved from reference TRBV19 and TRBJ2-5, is DGGITQSPKYLFRKEGQNVTLSCEQNLNHDAMYWYRQDPGQGLRLIYYSQIVNDFQKGDIAEGYSVSREKKESFPLTVTSAQKNPTAFYLCASSITGETQYFGPGTRLLVL.

Here the CDR3 reads CASSQQDLRQGLGYTF. The CDR3 coding sequence is TGTGCCAGCAGCCAACAAGATCTTAGACAGGGTCTTGGCTACACCTTC. The rearrangement joins TRBV3-1 (or the pseudogene TRBV3-2) to TRBJ1-2; the match to TRBD1 covers 7 bases. The germline CDR1 and CDR2 sequences are LGHDT and YNNKEL (reference sequence). The CDR3 is made up of 16 amino acids. Trimming took 2 bases from V and 7 from J; bases not matched to a gene: 13.